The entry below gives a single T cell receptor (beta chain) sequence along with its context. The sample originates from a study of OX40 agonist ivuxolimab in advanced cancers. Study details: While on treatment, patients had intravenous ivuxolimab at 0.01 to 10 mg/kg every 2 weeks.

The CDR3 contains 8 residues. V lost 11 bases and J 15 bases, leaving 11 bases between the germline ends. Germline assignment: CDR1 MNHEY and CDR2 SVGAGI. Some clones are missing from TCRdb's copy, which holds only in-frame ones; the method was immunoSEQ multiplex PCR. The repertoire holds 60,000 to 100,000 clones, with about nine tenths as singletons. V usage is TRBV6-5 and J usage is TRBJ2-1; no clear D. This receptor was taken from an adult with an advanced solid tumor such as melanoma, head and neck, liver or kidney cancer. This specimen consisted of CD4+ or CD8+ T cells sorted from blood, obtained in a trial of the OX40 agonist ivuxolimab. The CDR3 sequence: CAGPSRFF. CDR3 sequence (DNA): TGTGCCGGACCGTCCAGGTTCTTC.